Presented here are 10 T cell receptor beta chains from one specimen sequenced in a study of T cell changes during pregnancy in multiple sclerosis. Measured with immunoSEQ multiplex PCR; TCRdb has only the in-frame clones, and not every one. The sample has around 51,000 clones; roughly 94% are singletons. This sample comprised CD4+ T cells from peripheral blood mononuclear cells, obtained in the second trimester of pregnancy. These receptors were taken from a female donor with multiple sclerosis, enrolled in a pregnancy study.

This clone came up once. The chain carries TRBV11-2 and TRBJ1-5; 9 positions agree with TRBD1. Germline CDR1 reads SGHAT; CDR2 reads FQNNGV. V was clipped by 5 bases and J by 7 bases; unmatched bases: 3. The CDR3 has 13 residues. Written as DNA, the CDR3 is TGTGCCAGCAGCACCGGACAGGGGCAGCCCCAGCATTTT. This translates into CASSTGQGQPQHF.

The rearrangement links TRBV7-9 to TRBJ2-5; D not certain. Germline loops: CDR1 SEHNR, CDR2 FQNEAQ (reference sequence). The CDR3 is 16 amino acids. Trimming stripped 1 base from V and 0 bases from J, with 12 bases between. This chain's CDR3 is CASSLGQALHQETQYF. For the CDR3, the DNA is TGTGCCAGCAGCTTAGGGCAGGCTCTACACCAAGAGACCCAGTACTTC.

The gene calls are TRBV6-5 and TRBJ1-2, with 9 bases lining up with TRBD1. Germline values: CDR1 MNHEY, CDR2 SVGAGI. V gave up 6 bases and J gave up 5 bases; unmatched junction bases: 7. CDR3 length equals 14 residues. CDR3 amino acids: CASSTRDRVYGYTF. As DNA, the CDR3 is TGTGCCAGCAGCACCCGGGACAGGGTGTATGGCTACACCTTC.

The CDR3 region has the DNA TGTGCCAGCAGCCCGTCGGGACAGATTAATGAAAAACTGTTTTTT. This encodes CASSPSGQINEKLFF. V usage is TRBV7-3 and J usage is TRBJ1-4; TRBD1 matches 7 bases. This CDR3 comprises 15 residues. The V and J ends lost 5 bases and 4 bases, in that order; junction bases with no gene match: 7. Germline CDR1 reads SGHTA; CDR2 reads FQGTGA.

The chain has TRBV7-9 and TRBJ2-7; 12 nucleotides match TRBD2. This CDR3 spans 11 amino acids. Germline values: CDR1 SEHNR, CDR2 FQNEAQ (reference sequence). Unmatched junction bases numbered 1, after V lost 9 bases and J lost 7 bases. CDR3 sequence: CASGLAGEQYF. The CDR3, as DNA: TGTGCCAGTGGACTAGCGGGGGAGCAGTACTTC.

This rearrangement joins TRBV25-1 to TRBJ1-1, with 7 bases lining up with TRBD1. CDR3 size: 11 residues. CDR1 and CDR2 from the germline V gene are MGHDK and SYGVNS. Trimming at V came to 1 base and at J to 10 bases, leaving 0 bases not matched to a gene. The CDR3 DNA reads as TGTGCCAGCAGTGAATCAGGGGGAGCTTTCTTT. Residues: CASSESGGAFF.

The rearrangement uses TRBV29-1 and TRBJ2-5; D gene unclear. V lost 3 bases to trimming and J lost 5 bases, with 13 bases between them. This CDR3 comprises 13 residues. The germline V gene has CDR1 SQVTM and CDR2 ANQGSEA. For the CDR3, the DNA is TGCAGCGTTGATCCGCAAGTGGCCGAGACCCAGTACTTC. This codes for CSVDPQVAETQYF.

The chain is built from TRBV7-2 and TRBJ2-5, with a weak D call TRBD2 (5 bases). V lost 1 base to trimming and J lost 5 bases, with 11 bases between them. This CDR3 comprises 14 residues. Per germline, CDR1 SGHTA and CDR2 FQGNSA. Here the CDR3 reads CASSLVVGGETQYF. DNA for the CDR3: TGTGCCAGCAGCTTAGTTGTTGGCGGGGAGACCCAGTACTTC.

CDR3 sequence: CASSLGSRGGPYEQYF. DNA of the CDR3: TGTGCCAGCAGCTTAGGGTCCCGGGGTGGCCCCTACGAGCAGTACTTC. The rearrangement uses TRBV7-8 and TRBJ2-7; D may be TRBD2 (5 bases). V dropped 1 base and J dropped 2 bases, with 15 bases sitting between them. This CDR3 is 16 amino acids long. Germline CDR1 SGHVS, CDR2 FQNEAQ.

The CDR3 protein is CASSLDRVNEQYF. Here the CDR3 DNA reads TGTGCCAGCAGCTTGGACAGGGTAAACGAGCAGTACTTC. V gene TRBV5-6 combines with J gene TRBJ2-7, with D perhaps matching TRBD1 (6 bases). This CDR3 is 13 amino acids long. V dropped 0 bases and J dropped 5 bases, with 9 bases sitting between them. From germline, CDR1 is SGHDT and CDR2 YYEEEE.